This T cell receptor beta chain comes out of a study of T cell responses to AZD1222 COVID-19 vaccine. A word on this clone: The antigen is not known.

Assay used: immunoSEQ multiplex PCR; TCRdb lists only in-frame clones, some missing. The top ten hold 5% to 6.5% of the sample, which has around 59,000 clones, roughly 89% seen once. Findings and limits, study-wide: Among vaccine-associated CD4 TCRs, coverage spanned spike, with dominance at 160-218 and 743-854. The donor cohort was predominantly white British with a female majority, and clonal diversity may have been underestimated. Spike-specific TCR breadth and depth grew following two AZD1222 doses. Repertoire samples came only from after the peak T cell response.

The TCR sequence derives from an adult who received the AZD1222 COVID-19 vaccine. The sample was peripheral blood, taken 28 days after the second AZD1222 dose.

The CDR3 loop reads CASSLTSGQETQYF. The CDR3 bases are TGTGCCAGCAGCTTAACTAGCGGCCAAGAGACCCAGTACTTC. V is TRBV7-2 and J is TRBJ2-5, with 8 bases matching TRBD2. Trimming cost V 2 bases and J 1 base; bases outside gene matches: 0. From germline, CDR1 is SGHTA and CDR2 FQGNSA. This CDR3 is built from 14 residues.